The 29 T cell receptor beta chains listed next were all sequenced from one sample in a study of blood T cell repertoires in COVID-19. Libraries were prepared by immunoSEQ multiplex PCR; TCRdb keeps only in-frame clonotypes and omits some of them. Of around 250,000 clones listed, over 80% were seen once; the top ten hold around 3.1%. The sequenced sample was PBMCs or T cells enriched from blood (not recorded which). The receptors stem from a middle-aged woman who had been exposed to COVID-19.

As regards this clone: Germline and junction disagree at one end, which may indicate a read error. The V call is TRBV5-1, the J call TRBJ2-1; 7 nucleotides align to TRBD1. The germline gives CDR1 SGHRS, CDR2 YFSETQ. The CDR3 has 15 residues. The CDR3 reads CASSRRGQSDNEQFF. The CDR3, as DNA: TGTGCCAGCAGCAGAAGGGGGCAATCGGACAATGAGCAGTTCTTC.

The chain links TRBV20-1 to TRBJ2-7; 8 nucleotides match TRBD1. This CDR3 has 14 residues. The V segment lost 3 bases and the J segment 0 bases; nucleotides outside the gene matches: 4. Per the germline V gene, CDR1 is DFQATT and CDR2 is SNEGSKA (reference sequence). CDR3 region: CSASGDRSSYEQYF. The DNA of the CDR3 is TGCAGTGCTAGTGGGGACAGGAGCTCCTACGAGCAGTACTTC.

Comments on this clone: This sample includes further DNA sequences coding for the same CDR3. The genes are TRBV18 and TRBJ1-3, with D maybe TRBD1 (6 bases). CDR3 size: 15 residues. V gave up 3 bases and J gave up 2 bases, with 11 bases separating them. Germline V gives CDR1 KGHSH, CDR2 LQKENI. DNA of the CDR3: TGTGCCAGCTCACCGGCGGGGGCGCCTGGAAACACCATATATTTT. Its protein product is CASSPAGAPGNTIYF.

The chain is built from TRBV5-1 and TRBJ1-1, with TRBD1 matching 8 bases. CDR3 size: 14 residues. Trimming took 3 bases from V and 6 from J; bases not matched to a gene: 7. CDR1 and CDR2 from the germline V gene are SGHRS and YFSETQ. As DNA, the CDR3 is TGCGCCAGCAGCTCTGGGGGACAGGTCGCTGAAGCTTTCTTT. This encodes CASSSGGQVAEAFF.

The genes are TRBV28 and TRBJ2-3; TRBD2 matches at 7 bases. This CDR3 region has 16 residues. CDR1 and CDR2 from the germline V gene are MDHEN and SYDVKM. Losses at the gene ends were 2 bases for V and 3 bases for J; bases not matched to a gene: 8. CDR3 in amino acids: CASSLGAGTFTDTQYF. CDR3 nucleotide sequence: TGTGCCAGCAGTTTAGGAGCGGGGACCTTTACAGATACGCAGTATTTT.

The V gene is TRBV11-3, the J gene TRBJ1-2; D is undetermined. CDR3 length equals 13 residues. Between the trimmed V and J ends, which lost 3 bases and 8 bases, there was a span of 13 bases. Per germline, CDR1 SGHNT and CDR2 YENEEA. CDR3 bases: TGTGCCAGCAGCTTTAGTGATTCGAAAGGCTACACCTTC. Residues: CASSFSDSKGYTF.

The chain links TRBV19 to TRBJ1-6; D might be TRBD1 (5 bases). The ends were cut back, 3 bases at V and 6 bases at J, with 12 bases in the middle. The CDR3 sequence is 15 residues long. CDR1 LNHDA and CDR2 SQIVND come from the germline V gene (reference sequence). Written as DNA, the CDR3 is TGTGCCAGTAGTATGTGGGCCGGGGGTAATTCACCCCTCCACTTT. It is translated as CASSMWAGGNSPLHF.

CDR3 residues: CASSGEDTLNYYEQYF. The CDR3 nucleotides read TGTGCCAGCAGCGGCGAGGACACCCTAAACTATTACGAGCAGTACTTC. The gene calls are TRBV9 and TRBJ2-7; D perhaps matches TRBD1 (5 bases). Germline CDR1 reads SGDLS; CDR2 reads YYNGEE. With 3 bases removed from V and 4 bases from J, the gap between germline ends came to 20 bases. This CDR3 contains 16 residues.

The sample holds a few counts of this clone. The genes are TRBV15 and TRBJ1-3, with D maybe TRBD1 (6 bases). CDR3 length: 17 residues. The germline V and J ends were trimmed by 0 bases and 4 bases, with 16 bases remaining between them. From germline, CDR1 is LNHNV and CDR2 YYDKDF (reference sequence). CDR3 in amino acids: CATSRDQGKAKGNTIYF. CDR3 nucleotide sequence: TGTGCCACCAGCAGAGATCAGGGGAAGGCGAAGGGAAACACCATATATTTT.

The DNA for the CDR3 is TGTGCCAGCAGTTCGGGAGACCAGCCCCAGCATTTT. This encodes CASSSGDQPQHF. The chain combines TRBV27 with TRBJ1-5; unclear D gene. Deletions cut 4 bases from V and 7 bases from J, with 8 bases between. Per the germline V gene, CDR1 is MNHEY and CDR2 is SMNVEV (reference sequence). This CDR3 spans 12 amino acids.

The CDR3 is CASSFSSPTEAFF. The CDR3 DNA follows: TGTGCCAGCAGCTTTAGTAGCCCCACTGAAGCTTTCTTT. The rearrangement links TRBV11-3 to TRBJ1-1; D is undetermined. The CDR3 runs to 13 residues. CDR1 and CDR2 from the germline V gene are SGHNT and YENEEA. Trimming stripped 3 bases from V and 4 bases from J, with 9 bases between.

The V and J genes are TRBV7-9 and TRBJ2-1; 11 bases are a match to TRBD1. The length of the CDR3 is 16 residues. J gave up 9 bases and V 0 bases, and 7 bases lay outside the gene matches. The germline gives CDR1 SEHNR, CDR2 FQNEAQ (reference sequence). CDR3 sequence: CASSLAGQGARSEQFF. CDR3 nucleotide sequence: TGTGCCAGCAGCTTAGCCGGACAGGGGGCGAGAAGTGAGCAGTTCTTC.

The rearrangement links TRBV18 to TRBJ2-7; TRBD2 agrees at 7 bases. The CDR3 is made up of 14 amino acids. CDR1 is KGHSH and CDR2 is LQKENI in the germline V gene. Germline trimming cut 3 bases from V and 2 bases from J; bases unmatched to any gene: 4. CDR3 coding DNA: TGTGCCAGCTCACCCCAGCGGGGTACCTACGAGCAGTACTTC. Protein sequence: CASSPQRGTYEQYF.

The V call is TRBV2, the J call TRBJ2-3; maybe TRBD1 (6 bases). There are 16 residues in the CDR3. The ends were cut back, 6 bases at V and 4 bases at J, with 20 bases in the middle. The V gene's germline CDR1 is SNHLY and CDR2 FYNNEI. This CDR3 reads CASSGRRPGVADTQYF. The CDR3 coding sequence is TGTGCCAGCAGCGGCCGACGACCAGGGGTGGCAGATACGCAGTATTTT. The whole variable domain, remainder taken from reference TRBV2 and TRBJ2-3, is EPEVTQTPSHQVTQMGQEVILRCVPISNHLYFYWYRQILGQKVEFLVSFYNNEISEKSEIFDDQFSVERPDGSNFTLKIRSTKLEDSAMYFCASSGRRPGVADTQYFGPGTRLTVL.

This clone was observed a single time. The CDR3 DNA reads TGTGCCAGCAGCTTCCCTTCTTGGCTAGCGTTCTCCTACAATGAGCAGTTCTTC. It yields the protein CASSFPSWLAFSYNEQFF. V gene TRBV11-2 combines with J gene TRBJ2-1; D might be TRBD2 (6 bases). V was trimmed by 3 bases and J by 0 bases, leaving 18 bases between them. CDR3 size: 18 residues. Germline V gene data show CDR1 as SGHAT and CDR2 as FQNNGV.

The rearrangement uses TRBV27 and TRBJ2-2; D perhaps matches TRBD1 (6 bases). Between the trimmed V and J ends, which lost 7 bases and 0 bases, there was a span of 9 bases. The CDR3 loop spans 14 amino acids. Germline V lookup: CDR1 MNHEY, CDR2 SMNVEV (reference sequence). DNA for the CDR3: TGTGCCAGCAAAGGGACACCGAACACCGGGGAGCTGTTTTTT. This translates into CASKGTPNTGELFF.

The chain recombines TRBV2 with TRBJ1-1, with TRBD1 matching over 8 bases. The length of the CDR3 is 11 residues. The J segment lost 8 bases and the V segment lost 4 bases, leaving 0 bases of the junction unmatched. CDR1 is SNHLY and CDR2 is FYNNEI in the germline V gene. CDR3 sequence reads: CASSAGGEAFF. CDR3 nucleotides: TGTGCCAGCAGTGCAGGGGGCGAAGCTTTCTTT. The entire variable domain, with the rest obtained from reference TRBV2 and TRBJ1-1, is as follows: EPEVTQTPSHQVTQMGQEVILRCVPISNHLYFYWYRQILGQKVEFLVSFYNNEISEKSEIFDDQFSVERPDGSNFTLKIRSTKLEDSAMYFCASSAGGEAFFGQGTRLTVV.

This clone has just one count. This chain connects TRBV5-6 to TRBJ1-1, with 8 bases that match TRBD1. The junction had 9 bases not matched to a gene; V was cut back by 1 base and J by 1 base. Germline loops: CDR1 SGHDT, CDR2 YYEEEE. This CDR3 contains 17 residues. The CDR3 bases are TGTGCCAGCAGCTTGACAGGGGGTCCGGCGGAGAACACTGAAGCTTTCTTT. This translates into CASSLTGGPAENTEAFF.

The J gene is TRBJ1-2, the V gene TRBV2; 8 nucleotides align to TRBD1. This CDR3 has 13 amino acids. Germline assignment: CDR1 SNHLY and CDR2 FYNNEI. Losses at the gene ends were 7 bases for V and 8 bases for J; bases not matched to a gene: 9. CDR3 protein: CASKARGLRGYTF. In DNA, the CDR3 is TGTGCCAGCAAGGCCAGGGGGCTGAGAGGCTACACCTTC.

The gene calls are TRBV19 and TRBJ1-5, with D perhaps TRBD1 (6 bases). Trimming removed 3 bases at V and 6 bases at J, with 15 bases between. Germline CDR1 reads LNHDA; CDR2 reads SQIVND (reference sequence). The CDR3 has 15 residues. CDR3: CASSITQGLGQPQHF. CDR3 nucleotide sequence: TGTGCCAGTAGTATCACGCAGGGGTTGGGTCAGCCCCAGCATTTT.

The CDR3 DNA sequence: TGTGCCAGCAGCCAAGATACCACAGGAGTGAGTGGCTACACCTTC. This codes for CASSQDTTGVSGYTF. The J gene is TRBJ1-2, the V gene TRBV14, with D possibly being TRBD1 (5 bases). The CDR3 covers 15 residues. Trimming left V 0 bases short and J 7 bases short, with 15 bases between. Germline V gene sequence: CDR1 SGHDN, CDR2 FVKESK.

The rearrangement uses TRBV4-1 and TRBJ1-2; 9 bases line up with TRBD1. V shed 3 bases and J 0 bases; nucleotides not matched to a gene: 2. CDR1 and CDR2 (germline): MGHRA, YSYEKL. CDR3 size: 15 residues. CDR3 sequence: CASSQGQGSNYGYTF. The DNA for the CDR3 is TGCGCCAGCAGCCAGGGACAGGGTTCTAACTATGGCTACACCTTC.

V gene TRBV30 combines with J gene TRBJ1-4, with TRBD1 as a possible D gene (6 bases). Germline CDR1 GTSNPN, CDR2 SVGIG (reference sequence). Trimming cost V 0 bases and J 13 bases, with 15 bases left between them. The CDR3 loop spans 13 amino acids. CDR3 DNA: TGTGCCTGGAGTGTACAGGGACGTGGTCTACTGTTTTTT. This translates into CAWSVQGRGLLFF.

The J gene is TRBJ1-1, the V gene TRBV18; TRBD1 aligns across 9 bases. Looked up from germline, CDR1 is KGHSH and CDR2 is LQKENI. The V gene end was trimmed by 2 bases and the J gene end by 11 bases; junction bases not matched to a gene: 9. The CDR3 has 14 amino acids. CDR3 in amino acids: CASSPRTGELRAFF. In DNA, the CDR3 is TGTGCCAGCTCACCAAGGACAGGGGAATTGAGGGCTTTCTTT.

This sequence joins TRBV4-1 and TRBJ2-1; weak D call: TRBD2 (6 bases). V dropped 1 base and J dropped 7 bases, with 20 bases sitting between them. CDR3 length equals 17 residues. The germline V gene has CDR1 MGHRA and CDR2 YSYEKL. The CDR3 DNA sequence: TGCGCCAGCAGCCAAGGGGGAGGACGACGGGGTGGTAATGAGCAGTTCTTC. Its protein product is CASSQGGGRRGGNEQFF.

This clone has more than one count but fewer than ten. The J gene is TRBJ2-7, the V gene TRBV18; D ambiguous. This CDR3 contains 12 residues. Germline V gene data show CDR1 as KGHSH and CDR2 as LQKENI. The germline V and J ends were trimmed by 9 bases and 2 bases, with 11 bases remaining between them. The CDR3 DNA is TGTGCCAGATACAAAGAACCCTACGAGCAGTACGTC. This codes for CARYKEPYEQYV.

The chain recombines TRBV5-1 with TRBJ1-1; D ambiguous. Germline values: CDR1 SGHRS, CDR2 YFSETQ. Deletions cut 4 bases from V and 0 bases from J, with 10 bases between. CDR3 length: 14 residues. The CDR3 loop is CASSLQTVNTEAFF. The CDR3 nucleotides are TGCGCCAGCAGCCTTCAGACTGTGAACACTGAAGCTTTCTTT.

The chain employs TRBV3-1 (or the pseudogene TRBV3-2) and TRBJ2-3, with D tentatively TRBD2 (7 bases). The CDR3 extends over 18 amino acids. Germline V gene sequence: CDR1 LGHDT, CDR2 YNNKEL (reference sequence). The germline V and J ends were trimmed by 1 base and 4 bases, with 21 bases remaining between them. Written as DNA, the CDR3 is TGTGCCAGCAGCCAAGGACGCAGGCCGATGGGGGGGCCAGATACGCAGTATTTT. Its protein product is CASSQGRRPMGGPDTQYF.

This clone was picked up a small number of times. An end of the junction differs from the germline gene, which may be a read error. This rearrangement joins TRBV5-1 to TRBJ2-6, with 8 bases matching TRBD1. Germline-derived CDR1 and CDR2 are SGHRS and YFSETQ. There are 20 residues in the CDR3. CDR3 DNA: TGTGCCAGCAGCCAGGGGCGGCCGGGACAGGCCCTTACTGGGGCCAACGTCCTGACTTTC. Its protein is CASSQGRPGQALTGANVLTF. The variable domain in full, completed from reference TRBV5-1 and TRBJ2-6, reads KAGVTQTPRYLIKTRGQQVTLSCSPISGHRSVSWYQQTPGQGLQFLFEYFSETQRNKGNFPGRFSGRQFSNSRSEMNVSTLELGDSALYLCASSQGRPGQALTGANVLTFGAGSRLTVL.